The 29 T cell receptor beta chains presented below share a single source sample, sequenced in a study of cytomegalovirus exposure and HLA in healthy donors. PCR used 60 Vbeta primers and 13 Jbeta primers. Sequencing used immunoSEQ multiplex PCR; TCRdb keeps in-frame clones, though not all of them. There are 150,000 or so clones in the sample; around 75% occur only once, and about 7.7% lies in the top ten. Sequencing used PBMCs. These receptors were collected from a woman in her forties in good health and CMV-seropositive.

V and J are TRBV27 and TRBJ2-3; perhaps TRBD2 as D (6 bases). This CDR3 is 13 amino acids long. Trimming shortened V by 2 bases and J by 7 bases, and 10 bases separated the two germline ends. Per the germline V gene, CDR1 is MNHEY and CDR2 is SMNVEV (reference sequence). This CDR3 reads CASSLAGRYTQYF. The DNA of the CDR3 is TGTGCCAGCAGTTTAGCGGGAAGGTATACGCAGTATTTT.

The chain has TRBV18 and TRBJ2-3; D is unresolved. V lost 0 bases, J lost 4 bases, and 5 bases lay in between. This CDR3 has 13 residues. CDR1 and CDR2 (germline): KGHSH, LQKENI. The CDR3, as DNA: TGTGCCAGCTCACCACCGCAGTCAGATACGCAGTATTTT. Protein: CASSPPQSDTQYF.

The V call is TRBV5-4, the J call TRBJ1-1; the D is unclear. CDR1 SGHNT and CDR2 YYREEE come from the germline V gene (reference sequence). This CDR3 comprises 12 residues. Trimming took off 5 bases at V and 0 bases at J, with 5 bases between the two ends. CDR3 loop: CASSLLNTEAFF. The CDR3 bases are TGTGCCAGCAGTCTCCTGAACACTGAAGCTTTCTTT.

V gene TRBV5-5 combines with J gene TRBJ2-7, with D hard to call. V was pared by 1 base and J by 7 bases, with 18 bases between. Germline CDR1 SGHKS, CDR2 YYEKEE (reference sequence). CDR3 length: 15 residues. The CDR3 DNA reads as TGTGCCAGCAGCTTGTCGCTCAGCGCCCTTCAGGAGCAGTACTTC. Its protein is CASSLSLSALQEQYF.

The CDR3 region is CASSYRGNSPLHF. Here the CDR3 DNA reads TGTGCCAGCAGTTACAGGGGTAATTCACCCCTCCACTTT. The rearrangement uses TRBV27 and TRBJ1-6, with TRBD1 matching over 7 bases. The CDR3 has 13 amino acids. Germline V gene lookup returns CDR1 MNHEY and CDR2 SMNVEV (reference sequence). Germline trimming cut 4 bases from V and 6 bases from J; bases unmatched to any gene: 0.

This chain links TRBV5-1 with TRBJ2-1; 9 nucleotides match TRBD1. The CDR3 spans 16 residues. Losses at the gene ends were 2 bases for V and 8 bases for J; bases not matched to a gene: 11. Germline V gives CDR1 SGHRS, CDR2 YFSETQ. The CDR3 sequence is CASSLGSGTGQHEQFF. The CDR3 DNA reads TGCGCCAGCAGCTTAGGCTCCGGGACAGGGCAACATGAGCAGTTCTTC.

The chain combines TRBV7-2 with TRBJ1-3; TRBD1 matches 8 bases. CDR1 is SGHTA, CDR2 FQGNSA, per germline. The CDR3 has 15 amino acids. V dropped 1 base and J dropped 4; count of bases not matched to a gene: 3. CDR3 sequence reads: CASSLVRGQGNTIYF. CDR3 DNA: TGTGCCAGCAGCTTAGTCAGGGGGCAAGGAAACACCATATATTTT. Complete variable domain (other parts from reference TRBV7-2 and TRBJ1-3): GAGVSQSPSNKVTEKGKDVELRCDPISGHTALYWYRQSLGQGLEFLIYFQGNSAPDKSGLPSDRFSAERTGGSVSTLTIQRTQQEDSAVYLCASSLVRGQGNTIYFGEGSWLTVV.

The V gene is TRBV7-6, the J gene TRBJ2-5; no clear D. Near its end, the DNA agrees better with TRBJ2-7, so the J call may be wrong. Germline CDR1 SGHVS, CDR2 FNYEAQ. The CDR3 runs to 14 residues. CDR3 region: CASSLANGYYEQYF. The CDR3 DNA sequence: TGTGCCAGCAGCTTAGCTAACGGATACTACGAGCAGTACTTC.

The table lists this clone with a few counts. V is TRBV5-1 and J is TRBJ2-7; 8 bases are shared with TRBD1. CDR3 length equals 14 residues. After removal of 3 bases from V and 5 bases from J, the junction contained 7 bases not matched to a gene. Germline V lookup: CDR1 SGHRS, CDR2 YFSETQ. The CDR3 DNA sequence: TGCGCCAGCAGCTCAGGGGGCGTCGGGAACGAGCAGTACTTC. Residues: CASSSGGVGNEQYF.

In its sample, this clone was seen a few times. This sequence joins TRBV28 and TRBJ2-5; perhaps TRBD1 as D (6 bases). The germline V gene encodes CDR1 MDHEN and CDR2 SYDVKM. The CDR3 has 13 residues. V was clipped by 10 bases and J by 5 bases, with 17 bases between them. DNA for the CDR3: TGTGCCACAAACAGGGACCCGAGGGAGACCCAGTACTTC. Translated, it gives CATNRDPRETQYF.

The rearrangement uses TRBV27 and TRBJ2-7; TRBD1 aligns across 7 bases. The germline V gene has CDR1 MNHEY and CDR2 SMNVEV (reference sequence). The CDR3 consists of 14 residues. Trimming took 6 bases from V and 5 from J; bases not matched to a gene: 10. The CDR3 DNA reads TGTGCCAGCAGAACTGGACAGGATCGGAACGAGCAGTACTTC. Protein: CASRTGQDRNEQYF.

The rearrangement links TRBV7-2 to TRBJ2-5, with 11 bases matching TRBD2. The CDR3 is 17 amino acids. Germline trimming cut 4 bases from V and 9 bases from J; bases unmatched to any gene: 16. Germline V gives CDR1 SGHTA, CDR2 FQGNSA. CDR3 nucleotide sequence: TGTGCCAGCAGCTCAAGCTCCGGGACTAGCGGATACGGGGCCCAGTACTTC. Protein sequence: CASSSSSGTSGYGAQYF.

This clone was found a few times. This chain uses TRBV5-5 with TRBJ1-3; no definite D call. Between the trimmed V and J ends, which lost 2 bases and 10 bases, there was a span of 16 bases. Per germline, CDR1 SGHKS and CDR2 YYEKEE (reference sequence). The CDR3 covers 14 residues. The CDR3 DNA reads TGTGCCAGCAGCTTAGTAGAGTTTTCGAGTACCATATATTTT. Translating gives CASSLVEFSSTIYF.

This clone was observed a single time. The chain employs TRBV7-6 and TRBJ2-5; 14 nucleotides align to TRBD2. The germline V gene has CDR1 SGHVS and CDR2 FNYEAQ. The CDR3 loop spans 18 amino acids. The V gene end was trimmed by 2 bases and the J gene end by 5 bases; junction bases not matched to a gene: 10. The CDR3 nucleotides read TGTGCCAGCAGCTTAAACCCGACTAGCGGGAGGGCCGCGGAGACCCAGTACTTC. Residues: CASSLNPTSGRAAETQYF.

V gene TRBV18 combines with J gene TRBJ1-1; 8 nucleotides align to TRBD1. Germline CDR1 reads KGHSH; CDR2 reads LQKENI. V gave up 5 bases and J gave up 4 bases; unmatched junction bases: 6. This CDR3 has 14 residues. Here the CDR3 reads CASSTLQGGTEAFF. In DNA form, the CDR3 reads TGTGCCAGCTCAACACTACAGGGGGGCACTGAAGCTTTCTTT.

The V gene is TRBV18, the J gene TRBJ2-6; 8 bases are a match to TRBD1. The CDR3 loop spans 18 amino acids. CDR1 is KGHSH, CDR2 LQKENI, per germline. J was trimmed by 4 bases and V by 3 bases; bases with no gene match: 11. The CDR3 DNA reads TGTGCCAGCTCACCGTTGGATCAGGGGGCTGCAGGGGCCAACGTCCTGACTTTC. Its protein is CASSPLDQGAAGANVLTF.

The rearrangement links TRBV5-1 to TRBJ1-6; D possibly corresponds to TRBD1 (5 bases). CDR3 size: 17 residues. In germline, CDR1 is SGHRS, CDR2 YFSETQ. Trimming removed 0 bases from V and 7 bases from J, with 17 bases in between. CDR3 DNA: TGCGCCAGCAGCTTGGTAGCCTCAGGGTTGTCCAATTCACCCCTCCACTTT. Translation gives CASSLVASGLSNSPLHF. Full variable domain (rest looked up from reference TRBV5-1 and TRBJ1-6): KAGVTQTPRYLIKTRGQQVTLSCSPISGHRSVSWYQQTPGQGLQFLFEYFSETQRNKGNFPGRFSGRQFSNSRSEMNVSTLELGDSALYLCASSLVASGLSNSPLHFGNGTRLTVT.

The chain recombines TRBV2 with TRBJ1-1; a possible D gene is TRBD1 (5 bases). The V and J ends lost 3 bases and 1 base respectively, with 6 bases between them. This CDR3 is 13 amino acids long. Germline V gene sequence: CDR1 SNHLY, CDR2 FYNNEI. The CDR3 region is CASSETENTEAFF. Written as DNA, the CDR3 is TGTGCCAGCAGTGAGACAGAGAACACTGAAGCTTTCTTT. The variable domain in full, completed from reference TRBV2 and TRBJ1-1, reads EPEVTQTPSHQVTQMGQEVILRCVPISNHLYFYWYRQILGQKVEFLVSFYNNEISEKSEIFDDQFSVERPDGSNFTLKIRSTKLEDSAMYFCASSETENTEAFFGQGTRLTVV.

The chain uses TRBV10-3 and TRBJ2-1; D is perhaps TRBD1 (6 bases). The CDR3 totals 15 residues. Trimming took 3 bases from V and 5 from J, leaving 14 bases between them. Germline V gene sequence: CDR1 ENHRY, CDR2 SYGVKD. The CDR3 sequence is CAISERDIGNNEQFF. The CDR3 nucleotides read TGTGCCATCAGTGAAAGGGACATAGGGAACAATGAGCAGTTCTTC.

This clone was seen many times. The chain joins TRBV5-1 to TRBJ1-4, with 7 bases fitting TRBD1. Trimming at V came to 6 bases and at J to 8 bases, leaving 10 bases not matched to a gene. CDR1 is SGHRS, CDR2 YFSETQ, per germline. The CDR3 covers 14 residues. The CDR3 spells CASNNRGGEEKLFF. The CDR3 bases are TGCGCCAGCAACAACAGGGGAGGTGAAGAAAAACTGTTTTTT.

CDR3 DNA: TGTGCCAGCAGCGAGGGGGCAGAGACCCAGTACTTC. Encoded protein: CASSEGAETQYF. This chain joins TRBV7-9 and TRBJ2-5, with 7 bases matching TRBD1. Per the germline V gene, CDR1 is SEHNR and CDR2 is FQNEAQ (reference sequence). This CDR3 has 12 residues. The ends lost 5 bases at V and 4 bases at J; junction bases unmatched: 1.

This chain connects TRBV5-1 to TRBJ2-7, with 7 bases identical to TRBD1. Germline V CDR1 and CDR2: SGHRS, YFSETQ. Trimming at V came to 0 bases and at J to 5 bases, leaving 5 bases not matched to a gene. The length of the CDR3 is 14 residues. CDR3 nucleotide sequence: TGCGCCAGCAGCTTGGACAGGGGCCGGGACGAGCAGTACTTC. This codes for CASSLDRGRDEQYF. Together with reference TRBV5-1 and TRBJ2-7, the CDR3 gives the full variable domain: KAGVTQTPRYLIKTRGQQVTLSCSPISGHRSVSWYQQTPGQGLQFLFEYFSETQRNKGNFPGRFSGRQFSNSRSEMNVSTLELGDSALYLCASSLDRGRDEQYFGPGTRLTVT.

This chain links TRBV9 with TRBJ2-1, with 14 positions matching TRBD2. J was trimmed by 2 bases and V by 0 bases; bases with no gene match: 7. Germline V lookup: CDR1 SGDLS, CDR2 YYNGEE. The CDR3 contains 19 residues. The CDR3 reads CASSVDGTSGSSTYNEQFF. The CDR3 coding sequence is TGTGCCAGCAGCGTAGATGGGACTAGCGGGAGCTCTACCTACAATGAGCAGTTCTTC.

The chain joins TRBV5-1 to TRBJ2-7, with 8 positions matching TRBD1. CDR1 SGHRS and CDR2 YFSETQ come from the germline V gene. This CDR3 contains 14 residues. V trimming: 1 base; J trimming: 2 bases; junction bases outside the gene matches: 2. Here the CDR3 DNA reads TGCGCCAGCAGCTTGAGGACAGGGACCTACGAGCAGTACTTC. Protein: CASSLRTGTYEQYF.

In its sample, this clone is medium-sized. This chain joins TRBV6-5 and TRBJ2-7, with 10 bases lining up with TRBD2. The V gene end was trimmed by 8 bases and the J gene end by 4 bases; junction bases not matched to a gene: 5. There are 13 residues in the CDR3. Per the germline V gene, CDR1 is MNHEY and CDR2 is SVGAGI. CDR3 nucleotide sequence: TGTGCCAGCCGTCAGCGGGAGGGATACGAGCAGTACTTC. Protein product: CASRQREGYEQYF.

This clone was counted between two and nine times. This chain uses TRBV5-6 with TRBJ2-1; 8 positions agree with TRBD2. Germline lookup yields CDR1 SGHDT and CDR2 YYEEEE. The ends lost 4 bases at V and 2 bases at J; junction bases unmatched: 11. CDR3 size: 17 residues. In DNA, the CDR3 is TGTGCCAGCAGCCCCTGGGAGAGCGGGAGCACCTACAATGAGCAGTTCTTC. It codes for CASSPWESGSTYNEQFF.

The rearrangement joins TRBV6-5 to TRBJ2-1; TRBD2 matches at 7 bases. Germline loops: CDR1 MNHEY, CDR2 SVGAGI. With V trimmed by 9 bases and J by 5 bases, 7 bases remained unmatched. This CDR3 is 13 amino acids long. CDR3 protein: CARPAGVNNEQFF. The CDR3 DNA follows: TGTGCCAGGCCTGCGGGAGTGAACAATGAGCAGTTCTTC.

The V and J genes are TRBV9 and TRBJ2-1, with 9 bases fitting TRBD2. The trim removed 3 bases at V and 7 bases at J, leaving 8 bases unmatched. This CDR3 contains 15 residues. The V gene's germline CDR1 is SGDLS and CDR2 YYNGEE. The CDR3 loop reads CASSDSGSPSNEQFF. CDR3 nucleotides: TGTGCCAGCAGCGATAGCGGGAGTCCTTCGAATGAGCAGTTCTTC.

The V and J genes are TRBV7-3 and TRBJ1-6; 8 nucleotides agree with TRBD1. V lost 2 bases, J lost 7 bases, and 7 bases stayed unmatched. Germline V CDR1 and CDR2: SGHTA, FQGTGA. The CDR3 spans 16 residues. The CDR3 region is CASSLRGQGGNSPLHF. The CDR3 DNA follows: TGTGCCAGCAGCTTACGAGGACAGGGCGGGAATTCACCCCTCCACTTT. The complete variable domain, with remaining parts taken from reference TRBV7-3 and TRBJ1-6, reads GAGVSQTPSNKVTEKGKYVELRCDPISGHTALYWYRQSLGQGPEFLIYFQGTGAADDSGLPNDRFFAVRPEGSVSTLKIQRTERGDSAVYLCASSLRGQGGNSPLHFGNGTRLTVT.